These 4 T cell receptor beta chains originate from one sample sequenced in a study of response to subunit inactivated influenza vaccine. Using its own MiXCR run on the RT-PCR reads, TCRdb lists one record per CDR3 protein. The repertoire has 860,000 or so distinct CDR3 sequences, roughly 20% of them found once; the top ten carry roughly 10%. This material consisted of PBMCs from blood, taken roughly 5 days after vaccination. The receptor set was obtained from a man aged 50 or older who received an inactivated influenza vaccine.

The rearrangement uses TRBV7-9 and TRBJ2-5, with 10 bases identical to TRBD1. Germline V gene sequence: CDR1 SEHNR, CDR2 FQNEAQ (reference sequence). The CDR3 contains 13 residues. J gave up 8 bases and V 5 bases, and 5 bases lay outside the gene matches. CDR3 sequence: CASSPRDRGTQYF. CDR3 nucleotides: TGTGCCAGCAGCCCCCGGGACAGGGGCACCCAGTACTTC.

The gene calls are TRBV5-5 and TRBJ2-5; D remains unclear. The V gene's germline CDR1 is SGHKS and CDR2 YYEKEE (reference sequence). Trimming took off 5 bases at V and 1 base at J, with 12 bases between the two ends. The CDR3 spans 14 residues. The CDR3 reads CASRIRAAQETQYF. In nucleotides, the CDR3 is TGTGCCAGCAGAATACGGGCGGCCCAAGAGACCCAGTACTTC.

The chain joins TRBV12-3 or TRBV12-4 to TRBJ1-5; D call uncertain. Trimming shortened V by 5 bases and J by 0 bases, and 17 bases separated the two germline ends. The CDR3 contains 17 residues. The CDR3 sequence is CASSSNYDTYSNQPQHF. DNA of the CDR3: TGTGCCAGCAGTAGTAACTACGACACTTATAGCAATCAGCCCCAGCATTTT.

V gene TRBV29-1 combines with J gene TRBJ1-2; no clear D. Germline V lookup: CDR1 SQVTM, CDR2 ANQGSEA. The V end was cut by 5 bases, the J end by 2 bases, with 6 bases between. CDR3 length equals 11 residues. In nucleotides, the CDR3 is TGCAGCGTTTCGCTGAACTATGGCTACACCTTC. This sequence encodes CSVSLNYGYTF.